The rows below give T cell receptor beta chains drawn from one sample of a study of shared clonotypes between healthy human individuals. Data came from immunoSEQ multiplex PCR; TCRdb stores just in-frame clones and leaves some out. This sample carries around 1.1 million clones, more than 75% of them seen once, and the ten largest clones take 0.61%. The sequenced sample consisted of memory CD4+ T cells from PBMCs. The receptors here all came from a man aged 18 to 30 in good health. Some clones in this sample may be carry-over from other donors' samples. The CDR3 runs from the conserved cysteine through the conserved F or W. A D gene is named only where the DNA matches it firmly. The listing skips clone size in some rows; elsewhere it reads once, few, many or a size class.

>TRBJ1-5|-|TRBV28|TRBD1
TGTGCCAGCAGTTTACACAGGGGAGGCCAGCCCCAGCATTTT
CASSLHRGGQPQHF
>TRBJ1-3|-|TRBV18|-
TGTGCCAGCTCACCGTTATCCTCTCAGTCTGGAAACACCATATATTTT
CASSPLSSQSGNTIYF
>TRBJ1-4|-|TRBV4-2|-
TGTGCCAGCAGCCCGAGGGGAGGTACTTGGGGTAATGAAAAACTGTTTTTT
CASSPRGGTWGNEKLFF
>TRBJ2-5|-|TRBV2|-
TGTGCCAGCACTGGGAGCGGGGAGACCCAGTACTTC
CASTGSGETQYF
>TRBJ1-3|-|TRBV15|-
TGTGCCACCAGCAGAGATCCCGGAAACACCATATATTTT
CATSRDPGNTIYF
>TRBJ2-1|-|TRBV7-5|-
TGTGCCACCCCGGGACTAGCGGACAGCTCCTACAATGAGCAGTTCTTC
CATPGLADSSYNEQFF
>TRBJ1-1|-|TRBV5-1|-
TGCGCCAGCAGCTTGGATCTGGCAGCCACTGAAGCTTTCTTT
CASSLDLAATEAFF
>TRBJ2-1|-|TRBV6-6|TRBD1
TGTGCCAGCAGTTTAGGGACAGGCTACAATGAGCAGTTCTTC
CASSLGTGYNEQFF
>TRBJ2-5|-|TRBV27|-
TGTGCCAGCAGTTTACGCGGAAACGGCCAAGAGACCCAGTACTTC
CASSLRGNGQETQYF
>TRBJ2-1|many|TRBV19|-
TGTGCCAGTAGTGTCAGGGGACTTCAGCAGTTCTTC
CASSVRGLQQFF
>TRBJ2-7|-|TRBV2|-
TGTGCCAGCAGTGGACCCATCCGGTCGGTCTACGAGCAGTACTTC
CASSGPIRSVYEQYF
>TRBJ2-7|-|TRBV11-2|-
TGTGCCAGCAGCTTACTTCGACAGGCCCTTAGCTCCTACGAGCAGTACTTC
CASSLLRQALSSYEQYF
>TRBJ2-4|-|TRBV5-5|-
TGTGCCAGCAGGCTGGACAGGGAGGGCATTCAGTACTTC
CASRLDREGIQYF
>TRBJ1-5|-|TRBV7-2|-
TGTGCCAGCAGCTTAGAGCTCAATCAGCCCCAGCATTTT
CASSLELNQPQHF
>TRBJ2-1|-|TRBV29-1|-
TGCAGCGTTACAGGGCGAAACTACAATGAGCAGTTCTTC
CSVTGRNYNEQFF
>TRBJ1-1|-|TRBV30|-
TGTGCCTGGAAATTATTGTGGAAGGAAAACACTGAAGCTTTCTTT
CAWKLLWKENTEAFF
>TRBJ1-2|-|TRBV15|-
TGTGCCACCAGCAGAGGGATTAACTATGGCTACACCTTC
CATSRGINYGYTF
>TRBJ2-3|-|TRBV18|-
TGTGCCAGCTCCCCTCTAGGGGTTGGCCCCACAGATACGCAGTATTTT
CASSPLGVGPTDTQYF
>TRBJ1-2|-|TRBV10-3|TRBD1
TGTGCCATCAGTGAGTCATCGGGACAGGGACACTATGGCTACACCTTC
CAISESSGQGHYGYTF
>TRBJ1-2|-|TRBV28|TRBD1
TGTGCCAGCAGTTCCCGAGAACAGGGGCTAAACTATGGCTACACCTTC
CASSSREQGLNYGYTF
>TRBJ2-7|-|TRBV5-6|TRBD2
TGTGCCAGCAGCTTGGGGACTAGCGGGAGTGGGGACTACTTC
CASSLGTSGSGDYF
>TRBJ1-2|-|TRBV19|TRBD1
TGTGCCAGTAGCCCCATAGGGGGCCGAGGCTACACCTTC
CASSPIGGRGYTF
>TRBJ2-3|-|TRBV4-3|-
TGCGCCAGCAGCCAAGAGGTTTCAATGGGGAAGGATACGCAGTATTTT
CASSQEVSMGKDTQYF
>TRBJ1-3|once|TRBV6-1|-
TGTGCCAGCAGTGAATGTTGCCGAAAGGGTAGGCATCATCTCTCTGGAAACACCATATATTTT
CASSECCRKGRHHLSGNTIYF